Listed here are 23 T cell receptor beta chains from one sample, sequenced in a study of OX40 agonist ivuxolimab in advanced cancers. Assay used: immunoSEQ multiplex PCR; TCRdb lists only in-frame clones, some missing. The table lists around 70,000 clones, approximately 78% of them singletons, with approximately 5.1% in the top ten. The starting material was CD4+ or CD8+ T cells sorted from blood, obtained in a trial of the OX40 agonist ivuxolimab. These receptors were taken from an adult with an advanced solid tumor such as melanoma, head and neck, liver or kidney cancer.

This sequence joins TRBV5-1 and TRBJ1-1, with TRBD1 matching 7 bases. Trimming removed 3 bases from V and 0 bases from J; junction bases left unmatched: 5. Germline lookup yields CDR1 SGHRS and CDR2 YFSETQ. This CDR3 is 15 amino acids long. This chain's CDR3 is CASSSTGELNTEAFF. The CDR3 DNA reads as TGCGCCAGCAGCTCTACAGGGGAATTGAACACTGAAGCTTTCTTT.

This clone was counted a single time. The chain has TRBV5-8 and TRBJ2-5, with 10 bases fitting TRBD1. The CDR3 has 17 amino acids. The V gene's germline CDR1 is SGHTS and CDR2 YDEGEE. V shed 3 bases and J 3 bases; nucleotides not matched to a gene: 11. The CDR3 DNA follows: TGTGCCAGCAGCTCTGGACAGGGGGTCAACCGAGAAGAGACCCAGTACTTC. Protein sequence: CASSSGQGVNREETQYF.

This clone occurred once. This sequence joins TRBV2 and TRBJ1-1; D ambiguous. CDR3 length: 13 amino acids. Trimming pared 7 bases from V and 1 base from J, leaving 10 bases between. Germline V CDR1 and CDR2: SNHLY, FYNNEI. Written as DNA, the CDR3 is TGTGCCAGCATAAGAGACGGGAACACTGAAGCTTTCTTT. Translating it yields CASIRDGNTEAFF. Supplemented by reference TRBV2 and TRBJ1-1, the full variable domain reads EPEVTQTPSHQVTQMGQEVILRCVPISNHLYFYWYRQILGQKVEFLVSFYNNEISEKSEIFDDQFSVERPDGSNFTLKIRSTKLEDSAMYFCASIRDGNTEAFFGQGTRLTVV.

V and J are TRBV10-2 and TRBJ2-1; 11 bases line up with TRBD2. The CDR3 has 14 amino acids. CDR1 is WSHSY, CDR2 SAAADI, per germline. V dropped 10 bases and J dropped 5; count of bases not matched to a gene: 7. The CDR3 region has the DNA TGCGCCACCGCCCTAGCGGGGGGTAACAATGAGCAGTTCTTC. This encodes CATALAGGNNEQFF.

The chain combines TRBV5-1 with TRBJ1-6; 8 bases are a match to TRBD1. J gave up 7 bases and V 4 bases, and 4 bases lay outside the gene matches. CDR1 SGHRS and CDR2 YFSETQ come from the germline V gene. This CDR3 has 14 residues. Written as DNA, the CDR3 is TGCGCCAGCAGCCCGGGACAGGCCAATTCACCCCTCCACTTT. It translates to CASSPGQANSPLHF.

In its sample, this clone was seen a few times. V and J are TRBV7-2 and TRBJ1-6; D remains ambiguous. Germline V gene lookup returns CDR1 SGHTA and CDR2 FQGNSA. V gave up 1 base and J gave up 10 bases, with 8 bases separating them. This CDR3 region has 13 residues. The CDR3 sequence is CASSLEGSSPLHF. Here the CDR3 DNA reads TGTGCCAGCAGCTTAGAGGGTAGCTCACCCCTCCACTTT.

The chain uses TRBV9 and TRBJ2-3, with 10 bases matching TRBD1. Per germline, CDR1 SGDLS and CDR2 YYNGEE. CDR3 length equals 16 residues. V shed 4 bases, J shed 1 base, and the junction held 6 bases outside the gene matches. Written as DNA, the CDR3 is TGTGCCAGCAGCCCGACAGGGGGCTATGGCACAGATACGCAGTATTTT. It codes for CASSPTGGYGTDTQYF.

This rearrangement joins TRBV5-5 to TRBJ2-2; a possible D gene is TRBD2 (7 bases). The germline CDR1 and CDR2 sequences are SGHKS and YYEKEE (reference sequence). This CDR3 comprises 17 residues. V was cut by 2 bases and J by 2 bases, with 16 bases left in between. This CDR3 reads CASSFGGGRGNTGELFF. DNA of the CDR3: TGTGCCAGCAGCTTCGGCGGGGGCCGGGGAAACACCGGGGAGCTGTTTTTT.

The V call is TRBV28, the J call TRBJ2-7; the match to TRBD2 covers 7 bases. The germline gives CDR1 MDHEN, CDR2 SYDVKM. With 3 bases clipped from V and 0 bases from J, the junction kept 5 bases outside the gene matches. This CDR3 comprises 15 residues. In nucleotides, the CDR3 is TGTGCCAGCAGTTTCTTCAGCGGGGCCTCCTACGAGCAGTACTTC. Amino acid sequence: CASSFFSGASYEQYF.

V is TRBV7-9 and J is TRBJ1-2; 8 bases line up with TRBD1. The CDR3 contains 13 residues. V was pared by 6 bases and J by 7 bases, with 7 bases of the junction left unmatched. Germline CDR1 and CDR2: SEHNR and FQNEAQ (reference sequence). The chain's CDR3 is CASSVQGAVGYTF. Written as DNA, the CDR3 is TGTGCCAGCAGTGTTCAGGGGGCGGTTGGCTACACCTTC. Using reference TRBV7-9 and TRBJ1-2 for the parts outside the CDR3, the full variable domain is DTGVSQNPRHKITKRGQNVTFRCDPISEHNRLYWYRQTLGQGPEFLTYFQNEAQLEKSRLLSDRFSAERPKGSFSTLEIQRTEQGDSAMYLCASSVQGAVGYTFGSGTRLTVV.

A few counts support this clone. The V and J genes are TRBV6-1 and TRBJ1-6; D gene unclear. Germline V gives CDR1 MNHNS, CDR2 SASEGT. CDR3 length equals 11 residues. The V gene lost 1 base and the J gene lost 14 bases, with 6 bases spanning the gap. The CDR3 DNA is TGTGCCAGCAGTGAAGAGTTTTCCCTCCACTTT. Its translation: CASSEEFSLHF.

The V call is TRBV7-2, the J call TRBJ2-3; D remains ambiguous. The germline V gene encodes CDR1 SGHTA and CDR2 FQGNSA. The CDR3 runs 14 residues. The V end lost 4 bases, the J end lost 3 bases, and 11 bases lay between the germline ends. CDR3 nucleotide sequence: TGTGCCAGCAGCTCCAGCTGGGGTACAGATACGCAGTATTTT. This gives the protein CASSSSWGTDTQYF.

This chain connects TRBV7-8 to TRBJ1-1; no clear D gene. Germline V lookup: CDR1 SGHVS, CDR2 FQNEAQ. The CDR3 runs to 12 residues. Trimming pared 8 bases from V and 4 bases from J, leaving 11 bases between. CDR3 sequence (DNA): TGTGCCAGCCTCCGTGGCGGCACTGAAGCTTTCTTT. Translated: CASLRGGTEAFF.

The chain uses TRBV5-1 and TRBJ2-2, with 9 bases fitting TRBD1. This CDR3 contains 15 residues. V lost 0 bases to trimming and J lost 6 bases; unmatched junction nucleotides: 3. CDR1 and CDR2 from the germline V gene are SGHRS and YFSETQ. The CDR3 DNA follows: TGCGCCAGCAGCTTGGATGGGACAGGGTCCGGGGAGCTGTTTTTT. Its protein is CASSLDGTGSGELFF.

The J gene is TRBJ2-7, the V gene TRBV6-5, with D possibly matching TRBD2 (6 bases). The CDR3 totals 14 residues. V lost 2 bases, J lost 5 bases, and 13 bases lay in between. Looked up from germline, CDR1 is MNHEY and CDR2 is SVGAGI. CDR3 in amino acids: CASSYRAGRDEQYF. The CDR3 region has the DNA TGTGCCAGCAGTTACCGGGCGGGACGCGACGAGCAGTACTTC.

The V and J genes are TRBV4-2 and TRBJ2-5; 8 nucleotides line up with TRBD2. Unmatched junction bases numbered 7, after V lost 5 bases and J lost 5 bases. CDR3 length: 14 amino acids. Germline V gene data show CDR1 as LGHNA and CDR2 as YNFKEQ. CDR3 in DNA: TGTGCCAGCAGCAACGGACTAGCCCGGGAGACCCAGTACTTC. The encoded protein is CASSNGLARETQYF.

This clone was picked up a small number of times. This chain links TRBV2 with TRBJ2-2; D gene unclear. This CDR3 comprises 13 residues. Germline V gene sequence: CDR1 SNHLY, CDR2 FYNNEI. The ends were cut back, 4 bases at V and 4 bases at J, with 7 bases in the middle. The CDR3 DNA is TGTGCCAGCAGTGTTGATAGCACCGGGGAGCTGTTTTTT. Its translation: CASSVDSTGELFF.

This clone turned up a few times. The rearrangement uses TRBV4-1 and TRBJ2-5; weak D call: TRBD1 (5 bases). The CDR3 totals 14 residues. Per germline, CDR1 MGHRA and CDR2 YSYEKL. V lost 4 bases, J lost 2 bases, and 11 bases lay in between. CDR3 bases: TGCGCCAGCAGCCCAGACAGTTCACAAGAGACCCAGTACTTC. Its translation is CASSPDSSQETQYF.

The V call is TRBV15, the J call TRBJ2-2; TRBD1 agrees at 9 bases. This CDR3 spans 17 amino acids. Losses at the gene ends were 3 bases for V and 6 bases for J; bases not matched to a gene: 11. Germline V gene lookup returns CDR1 LNHNV and CDR2 YYDKDF (reference sequence). Here the CDR3 reads CATSRDNLGQGAGELFF. Written as DNA, the CDR3 is TGTGCCACCAGCAGGGACAACTTGGGACAGGGCGCCGGGGAGCTGTTTTTT.

This rearrangement joins TRBV21-1 to TRBJ2-7; TRBD2 is the table's D call, not checked against the DNA. TRBV21-1 is labeled a pseudogene. The CDR3 is made up of 13 amino acids. The CDR3 reads CASLLAGPYEQYF. DNA of the CDR3: TGTGCCAGCCTTCTAGCGGGGCCCTACGAGCAGTACTTC.

The J gene is TRBJ1-1, the V gene TRBV7-9, with D unresolved. The CDR3 spans 12 residues. Trimming left V 5 bases short and J 10 bases short, with 14 bases between. Germline V CDR1 and CDR2: SEHNR, FQNEAQ (reference sequence). CDR3 loop: CASSPDSSGAFF. CDR3 nucleotide sequence: TGTGCCAGCAGCCCTGACTCTTCTGGAGCTTTCTTT.

The gene calls are TRBV10-3 and TRBJ2-7; the D gene is possibly TRBD2 (6 bases). V was shortened by 0 bases and J by 0 bases, with 18 bases between the two germline ends. The CDR3 length is 18 residues. The V gene's germline CDR1 is ENHRY and CDR2 SYGVKD. Here the CDR3 DNA reads TGTGCCATCAGTGAGTCCGGGCGTGGAGGGGCCCGCTCCTACGAGCAGTACTTC. It is translated as CAISESGRGGARSYEQYF.

The gene calls are TRBV5-1 and TRBJ2-5, with 9 nucleotides matching TRBD1. V gave up 4 bases and J gave up 4 bases; unmatched junction bases: 11. Germline V CDR1 and CDR2: SGHRS, YFSETQ. The CDR3 sequence is 16 residues long. The DNA for the CDR3 is TGCGCCAGCAGCACTCAGGGACAGGGTACGGGAGAGACCCAGTACTTC. This codes for CASSTQGQGTGETQYF. Based on the CDR3 plus reference TRBV5-1 and TRBJ2-5, the full variable domain is KAGVTQTPRYLIKTRGQQVTLSCSPISGHRSVSWYQQTPGQGLQFLFEYFSETQRNKGNFPGRFSGRQFSNSRSEMNVSTLELGDSALYLCASSTQGQGTGETQYFGPGTRLLVL.